This note documents a single T cell receptor (beta chain) sequence. These data come from a study of blood T cell repertoires in COVID-19. Study-wide background: Samples came from the United States, Italy and Spain, spanning acute and convalescent COVID-19.

Authors' methods: Estimated nucleated cell counts came from reference gene primer amplification. The method was immunoSEQ multiplex PCR; TCRdb's version includes in-frame clones alone and lacks a portion of them. Clone size and the V and J calls come from that table; the DNA yielded D and trimming. This sample has approximately 120,000 clones, with around four fifths found just once. The sequencing input was peripheral blood. This TCR came from a woman in her fifties or sixties with acute or convalescent COVID-19.

DNA of the CDR3: TGTGCCAGCAGCGGAGGCGCCAGGGGGCTGTCGGAGACCCAGTACTTC. As protein: CASSGGARGLSETQYF. This rearrangement joins TRBV5-4 to TRBJ2-5, with 8 bases matching TRBD1. The CDR3 has 16 amino acids. CDR1 SGHNT and CDR2 YYREEE come from the germline V gene (reference sequence). J lost 5 bases, V lost 4 bases, and 13 bases had no gene match.